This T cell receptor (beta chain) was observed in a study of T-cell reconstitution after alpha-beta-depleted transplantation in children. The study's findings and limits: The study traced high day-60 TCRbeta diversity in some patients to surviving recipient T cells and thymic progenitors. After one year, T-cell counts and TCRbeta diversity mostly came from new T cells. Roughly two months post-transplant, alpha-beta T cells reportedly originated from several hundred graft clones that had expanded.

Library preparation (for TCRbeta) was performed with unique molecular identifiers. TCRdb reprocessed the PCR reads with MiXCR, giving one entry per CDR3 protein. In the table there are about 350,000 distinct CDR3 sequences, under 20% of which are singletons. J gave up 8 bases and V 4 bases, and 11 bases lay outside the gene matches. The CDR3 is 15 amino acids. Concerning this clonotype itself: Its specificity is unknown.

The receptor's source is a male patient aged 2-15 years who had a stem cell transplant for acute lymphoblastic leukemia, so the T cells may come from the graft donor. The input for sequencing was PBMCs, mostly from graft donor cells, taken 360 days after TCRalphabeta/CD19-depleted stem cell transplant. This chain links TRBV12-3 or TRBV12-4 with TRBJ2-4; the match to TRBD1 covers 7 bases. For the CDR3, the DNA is TGTGCCAGCAGTTCGGGTCAGGGACAGACGGACATTCAGTACTTC. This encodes CASSSGQGQTDIQYF.